These T cell receptor beta chains were read from a single sample in a study of blood T cells in healthy people across ages. TCRdb reprocessed the 5' RACE reads via MiXCR and lists one record per CDR3 protein. The sample consists of about 670,000 distinct CDR3 sequences, around two fifths of them appearing once. The sample comprised blood. Receptors originate from a man older than 75 in good health. The CDR3 runs from the conserved cysteine through the conserved F or W. A D gene is named only where the DNA matches it firmly. The listing skips clone size in some rows; elsewhere it reads once, few, many or a size class.

cdr3_nt: TGTGCCAGCTCACCACGATCCGAGACCCAGTACTTC
cdr3_aa: CASSPRSETQYF
clone_size: few
cdr3_length: 12
j_call: TRBJ2-5
v_call: TRBV18
d_call: NA

cdr3_nt: TGTGCCAGCAGCGGAGGGCAGGACTACTATGGCTACACCTTC
cdr3_aa: CASSGGQDYYGYTF
clone_size: many
cdr3_length: 14
j_call: TRBJ1-2
v_call: TRBV7-9
d_call: NA

cdr3_nt: TGCAGTGCTAGTGCCTTGACAGGGCTCGGCTATGGCTACACCTTC
cdr3_aa: CSASALTGLGYGYTF
clone_size: few
cdr3_length: 15
j_call: TRBJ1-2
v_call: TRBV20-1
d_call: TRBD1

cdr3_nt: TGTGCCAGCAGCTTCCGATACCGGGACAGGGGGTACGAGCAGTACTTC
cdr3_aa: CASSFRYRDRGYEQYF
clone_size: few
cdr3_length: 16
j_call: TRBJ2-7
v_call: TRBV13
d_call: TRBD1

cdr3_nt: TGCAGCGTTGAACGATCGGGAATCCCCTATGTGAGGGAGACCCAGTACTTC
cdr3_aa: CSVERSGIPYVRETQYF
clone_size: NA
cdr3_length: 17
j_call: TRBJ2-5
v_call: TRBV29-1
d_call: NA

cdr3_nt: TGTGCCAGCAGTTCCCCGACAGGGTCGAATGAAAAACTGTTTTTT
cdr3_aa: CASSSPTGSNEKLFF
clone_size: NA
cdr3_length: 15
j_call: TRBJ1-4
v_call: TRBV12-3/TRBV12-4
d_call: TRBD1

cdr3_nt: TGTGCTAGCAGTTATCTTTTCCGGACAGAGAGCTCTGGGGCCAACGTCCTGACTTTC
cdr3_aa: CASSYLFRTESSGANVLTF
clone_size: NA
cdr3_length: 19
j_call: TRBJ2-6
v_call: TRBV6-5
d_call: NA

cdr3_nt: TGCAGTGCTGAACCCGGACTAGCGGGAGTTAGAGATACGCAGTATTTT
cdr3_aa: CSAEPGLAGVRDTQYF
clone_size: NA
cdr3_length: 16
j_call: TRBJ2-3
v_call: TRBV20-1
d_call: TRBD2

cdr3_nt: TGTGCCAGCAGCCCACCGGGACGAGCGAGATCAGAGACCCAGTACTTC
cdr3_aa: CASSPPGRARSETQYF
clone_size: NA
cdr3_length: 16
j_call: TRBJ2-5
v_call: TRBV11-2
d_call: NA

cdr3_nt: TGTGCCAGCAGCACCGGACAGGGGGGGCAGAGGGGAAAGACCCAGTACTTC
cdr3_aa: CASSTGQGGQRGKTQYF
clone_size: few
cdr3_length: 17
j_call: TRBJ2-5
v_call: TRBV5-4
d_call: TRBD1

cdr3_nt: TGCAGTGTTCGACAAGACAGGGGGCAATGGGTAAATGAGCAGTTCTTC
cdr3_aa: CSVRQDRGQWVNEQFF
clone_size: few
cdr3_length: 16
j_call: TRBJ2-1
v_call: TRBV20-1
d_call: TRBD1

cdr3_nt: TGTGCCAGTAGTATAGTAGACTATAGCAATCAGCCCCAGCATTTT
cdr3_aa: CASSIVDYSNQPQHF
clone_size: NA
cdr3_length: 15
j_call: TRBJ1-5
v_call: TRBV19
d_call: NA

cdr3_nt: TGTGCCAGCAGTCGTGGGTCGGACACTGAAGCTTTCTTT
cdr3_aa: CASSRGSDTEAFF
clone_size: few
cdr3_length: 13
j_call: TRBJ1-1
v_call: TRBV5-6
d_call: NA

cdr3_nt: TGTGCCAGCAGCCAAGATCACGACCTCTCATACGAGCAGTACTTC
cdr3_aa: CASSQDHDLSYEQYF
clone_size: NA
cdr3_length: 15
j_call: TRBJ2-7
v_call: TRBV14
d_call: NA

cdr3_nt: TGCAGCGTTGATGATTTCGAGACAGGGGGTAGTGGCTACACCTTC
cdr3_aa: CSVDDFETGGSGYTF
clone_size: NA
cdr3_length: 15
j_call: TRBJ1-2
v_call: TRBV29-1
d_call: TRBD1

cdr3_nt: TGTGCCAGTAGCGGGGACCACAGCTCCTACGAGCAGTACTTC
cdr3_aa: CASSGDHSSYEQYF
clone_size: few
cdr3_length: 14
j_call: TRBJ2-7
v_call: TRBV19
d_call: NA

cdr3_nt: TGTGCCAGCAGGTCAGGGGGAACCTACAATGAGCAGTTCTTC
cdr3_aa: CASRSGGTYNEQFF
clone_size: medium-sized
cdr3_length: 14
j_call: TRBJ2-1
v_call: TRBV6-1
d_call: TRBD1

cdr3_nt: TGCGCCAGCAGCTTGGTTCCGGGACAGGGGGCGAACTACGAGCAGTACTTC
cdr3_aa: CASSLVPGQGANYEQYF
clone_size: few
cdr3_length: 17
j_call: TRBJ2-7
v_call: TRBV5-1
d_call: TRBD1

cdr3_nt: TGTGCCAGCAGAATATCCCAGGGAGTTCGGTATGGCTACACCTTC
cdr3_aa: CASRISQGVRYGYTF
clone_size: NA
cdr3_length: 15
j_call: TRBJ1-2
v_call: TRBV6-5
d_call: NA

cdr3_nt: TGCAGCGGTGTACAGAAAAACATTCAGTACTTC
cdr3_aa: CSGVQKNIQYF
clone_size: few
cdr3_length: 11
j_call: TRBJ2-4
v_call: TRBV29-1
d_call: NA

cdr3_nt: TGCAGCGTTAGGTACGCAGGGGCAGGCGAGCAGTACTTC
cdr3_aa: CSVRYAGAGEQYF
clone_size: many
cdr3_length: 13
j_call: TRBJ2-7
v_call: TRBV29-1
d_call: NA

cdr3_nt: TGCAGCGTTGGGCTAGCGGGAGAGACCCAGTACTTC
cdr3_aa: CSVGLAGETQYF
clone_size: many
cdr3_length: 12
j_call: TRBJ2-5
v_call: TRBV29-1
d_call: TRBD2

cdr3_nt: TGTGCCAGCAGCTTAAAGGCTCCCCGGGGTGACACAGATACGCAGTATTTT
cdr3_aa: CASSLKAPRGDTDTQYF
clone_size: many
cdr3_length: 17
j_call: TRBJ2-3
v_call: TRBV7-2
d_call: NA

cdr3_nt: TGTGCCAGCACCCGGACAGAAGGCTACACCTTC
cdr3_aa: CASTRTEGYTF
clone_size: many
cdr3_length: 11
j_call: TRBJ1-2
v_call: TRBV28
d_call: NA

cdr3_nt: TGCGCCAGCAGCTTGGCCATGGGGTACAATGAGCAGTACTTC
cdr3_aa: CASSLAMGYNEQYF
clone_size: NA
cdr3_length: 14
j_call: TRBJ2-5
v_call: TRBV5-1
d_call: NA

cdr3_nt: TGTGCCATCAGTGAGACAGGCTCTCGATTAAGTCTCCGGGAGCAGTACTTC
cdr3_aa: CAISETGSRLSLREQYF
clone_size: NA
cdr3_length: 17
j_call: TRBJ2-5
v_call: TRBV10-3
d_call: NA

cdr3_nt: TGTGCCAGCAGCCCGGTGGGGGGCTTGACAGATACGCAGTATTTT
cdr3_aa: CASSPVGGLTDTQYF
clone_size: NA
cdr3_length: 15
j_call: TRBJ2-3
v_call: TRBV7-3
d_call: NA

cdr3_nt: TGCAGCGTGGATGTTGGACAGGGGTATGGCTACACCTTC
cdr3_aa: CSVDVGQGYGYTF
clone_size: many
cdr3_length: 13
j_call: TRBJ1-2
v_call: TRBV29-1
d_call: TRBD1

cdr3_nt: TGTGCCAGCAGCTCCACTAGATCCTACAATGAGCAGTTCTTC
cdr3_aa: CASSSTRSYNEQFF
clone_size: many
cdr3_length: 14
j_call: TRBJ2-1
v_call: TRBV2
d_call: NA

cdr3_nt: TGCGCCAGCAGCTTAACCGGGGCCGAGAATGAGCAGTTCTTC
cdr3_aa: CASSLTGAENEQFF
clone_size: NA
cdr3_length: 14
j_call: TRBJ2-1
v_call: TRBV5-1
d_call: NA

cdr3_nt: TGTGCCACCAGTGATCACCGGGACAGGAGATCCAATGAGCAGTTCTTC
cdr3_aa: CATSDHRDRRSNEQFF
clone_size: NA
cdr3_length: 16
j_call: TRBJ2-1
v_call: TRBV24-1
d_call: TRBD1

cdr3_nt: TGTGCCAGCAGTCAAAGGGGGGGCCCAATAGAGAAGCAGTTCTTC
cdr3_aa: CASSQRGGPIEKQFF
clone_size: few
cdr3_length: 15
j_call: TRBJ2-1
v_call: TRBV28
d_call: NA

cdr3_nt: TGCGCCAGCAGCCAAGCCCAAGTGACAGGGGGCACAGATACGCAGTATTTT
cdr3_aa: CASSQAQVTGGTDTQYF
clone_size: many
cdr3_length: 17
j_call: TRBJ2-3
v_call: TRBV4-1
d_call: TRBD1

cdr3_nt: TGTGCCAGCAGTCGAGAGGGGGGCAGGGGCTACACCTTC
cdr3_aa: CASSREGGRGYTF
clone_size: NA
cdr3_length: 13
j_call: TRBJ1-2
v_call: TRBV28
d_call: NA

cdr3_nt: TGCGCCAGTTCCGATCTTTCCCACAATGAGCAGTTCTTC
cdr3_aa: CASSDLSHNEQFF
clone_size: NA
cdr3_length: 13
j_call: TRBJ2-1
v_call: TRBV4-3
d_call: NA

cdr3_nt: TGCAGTGCTAGACAAGAGACTGCCACGCAGACCCAGTACTTC
cdr3_aa: CSARQETATQTQYF
clone_size: NA
cdr3_length: 14
j_call: TRBJ2-5
v_call: TRBV20-1
d_call: NA

cdr3_nt: TGTGCCAGCAGTTTATCCAGGGGAGAGCAGTACTTC
cdr3_aa: CASSLSRGEQYF
clone_size: many
cdr3_length: 12
j_call: TRBJ2-7
v_call: TRBV28
d_call: NA

cdr3_nt: TGTGCCTGGAACCCGGGACAGGGAGTCTATGGCTACACCTTC
cdr3_aa: CAWNPGQGVYGYTF
clone_size: NA
cdr3_length: 14
j_call: TRBJ1-2
v_call: TRBV30
d_call: TRBD1

cdr3_nt: TGTGCCAGCAGAAGAACAGGGACTGAAGCTTTCTTT
cdr3_aa: CASRRTGTEAFF
clone_size: few
cdr3_length: 12
j_call: TRBJ1-1
v_call: TRBV6-5
d_call: NA

cdr3_nt: TGTGCCAGCAGTTACCGGGGAGGGTCGAACACTGAAGCTTTCTTT
cdr3_aa: CASSYRGGSNTEAFF
clone_size: NA
cdr3_length: 15
j_call: TRBJ1-1
v_call: TRBV6-5
d_call: NA

cdr3_nt: TGTGCCAGCAGTTTGTACAGAACGAACACCGGGGAGCTGTTTTTT
cdr3_aa: CASSLYRTNTGELFF
clone_size: few
cdr3_length: 15
j_call: TRBJ2-2
v_call: TRBV6-2/TRBV6-3
d_call: NA

cdr3_nt: TGTGCCAGCAGTTACTCAGGGTGGGATGAGCAGTTCTTC
cdr3_aa: CASSYSGWDEQFF
clone_size: NA
cdr3_length: 13
j_call: TRBJ2-1
v_call: TRBV6-5
d_call: NA

cdr3_nt: TGCGCCAGCAGCTTGGACTCAGGGGCGGCCACTGAAGCTTTCTTT
cdr3_aa: CASSLDSGAATEAFF
clone_size: NA
cdr3_length: 15
j_call: TRBJ1-1
v_call: TRBV5-1
d_call: NA

cdr3_nt: TGCAGTGCTGGCCGGACAGCGCCTAATGAAAAACTGTTTTTT
cdr3_aa: CSAGRTAPNEKLFF
clone_size: NA
cdr3_length: 14
j_call: TRBJ1-4
v_call: TRBV20-1
d_call: NA

cdr3_nt: TGTGCCAGCAGCTTAGATGGGGAGAGCTCCTATAATTCACCCCTCCACTTT
cdr3_aa: CASSLDGESSYNSPLHF
clone_size: NA
cdr3_length: 17
j_call: TRBJ1-6
v_call: TRBV7-9
d_call: NA

cdr3_nt: TGTGCCAGCAGCCATAGGGGGGGTGACTCCTACAATGAGCAGTTCTTC
cdr3_aa: CASSHRGGDSYNEQFF
clone_size: NA
cdr3_length: 16
j_call: TRBJ2-1
v_call: TRBV6-6
d_call: NA